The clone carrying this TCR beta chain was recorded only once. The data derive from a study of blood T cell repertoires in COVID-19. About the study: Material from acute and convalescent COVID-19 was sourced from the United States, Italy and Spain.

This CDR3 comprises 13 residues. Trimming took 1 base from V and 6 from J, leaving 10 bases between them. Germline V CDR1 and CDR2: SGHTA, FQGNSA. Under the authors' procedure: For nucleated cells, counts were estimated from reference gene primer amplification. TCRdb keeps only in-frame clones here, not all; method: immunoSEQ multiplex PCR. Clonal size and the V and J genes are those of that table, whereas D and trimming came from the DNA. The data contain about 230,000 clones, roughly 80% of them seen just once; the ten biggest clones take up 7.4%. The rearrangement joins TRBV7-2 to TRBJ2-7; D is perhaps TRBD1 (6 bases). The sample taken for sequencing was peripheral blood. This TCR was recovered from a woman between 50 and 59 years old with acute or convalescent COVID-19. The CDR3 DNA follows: TGTGCCAGCAGCTTAGTAGCCAGGGGCGAGCAGTACTTC. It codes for CASSLVARGEQYF.